The 30 T cell receptor beta chains in this list originate from one sample, sequenced in a study of OX40 agonist ivuxolimab in advanced cancers. Repertoires were generated with immunoSEQ multiplex PCR, while TCRdb's copy carries only in-frame clones and drops some. The repertoire includes around 62,000 clones, roughly nine tenths of them detected once, and roughly 0.99% sits in the top ten. The sample in question was CD4+ or CD8+ T cells sorted from blood, obtained in a trial of the OX40 agonist ivuxolimab. The receptors come from an adult with an advanced solid tumor such as melanoma, head and neck, liver or kidney cancer.

This rearrangement joins TRBV28 to TRBJ1-2; D not resolved. Per germline, CDR1 MDHEN and CDR2 SYDVKM. CDR3 size: 12 residues. Trimming pared 7 bases from V and 3 bases from J, leaving 9 bases between. The CDR3 DNA sequence: TGTGCCAGCATGGAGAGAGACTATGGCTACACCTTC. It specifies CASMERDYGYTF.

This chain links TRBV2 with TRBJ1-5, with 10 bases fitting TRBD1. The V gene's germline CDR1 is SNHLY and CDR2 FYNNEI. J gave up 3 bases and V 3 bases, and 5 bases lay outside the gene matches. CDR3 length: 16 amino acids. Here the CDR3 reads CASSESTGGYNQPQHF. The CDR3 coding sequence is TGTGCCAGCAGTGAGTCGACAGGGGGCTACAATCAGCCCCAGCATTTT.

This chain uses TRBV18 with TRBJ1-3; D uncertain. The CDR3 covers 11 residues. V lost 2 bases and J 8 bases, leaving 4 bases between the germline ends. The germline V gene encodes CDR1 KGHSH and CDR2 LQKENI. The CDR3 loop reads CASSPGDTIYF. The CDR3 DNA reads TGTGCCAGCTCACCAGGGGACACCATATATTTT.

The rearrangement links TRBV7-2 to TRBJ2-5; 9 bases align to TRBD2. The J segment lost 1 base and the V segment lost 1 base, leaving 4 bases of the junction unmatched. The CDR3 length is 16 residues. From germline, CDR1 is SGHTA and CDR2 FQGNSA. CDR3 in DNA: TGTGCCAGCAGCTTAGTCGCGGGAGGGGGCCAAGAGACCCAGTACTTC. Protein sequence: CASSLVAGGGQETQYF.

This clone was detected only once. The rearrangement links TRBV11-2 to TRBJ2-1, with 7 nucleotides matching TRBD2. Trimming at V came to 0 bases and at J to 7 bases, leaving 18 bases not matched to a gene. This CDR3 spans 19 amino acids. CDR1 SGHAT and CDR2 FQNNGV come from the germline V gene. CDR3 DNA sequence: TGTGCCAGCAGCTTAGATTCAGGAACGGGAGGAAATAGGGATAATGAGCAGTTCTTC. Its protein product is CASSLDSGTGGNRDNEQFF.

This chain connects TRBV25-1 to TRBJ1-1; no reliable D call. The germline V gene has CDR1 MGHDK and CDR2 SYGVNS. The CDR3 loop spans 13 amino acids. Trimming pared 10 bases from V and 0 bases from J, leaving 12 bases between. The CDR3 DNA reads as TGTGCCACCCCCTGGCGGATGAACACTGAAGCTTTCTTT. Amino acid sequence: CATPWRMNTEAFF.

The chain has TRBV9 and TRBJ2-2; D gene ambiguous. The V end was cut by 4 bases, the J end by 7 bases, with 14 bases between. The germline gives CDR1 SGDLS, CDR2 YYNGEE. CDR3 length equals 14 residues. The CDR3 here is CASSSKVLGGELFF. CDR3 in DNA: TGTGCCAGCAGCTCTAAAGTCCTCGGCGGGGAGCTGTTTTTT.

The rearrangement uses TRBV15 and TRBJ2-1, with D unclear. CDR1 and CDR2 from the germline V gene are LNHNV and YYDKDF (reference sequence). The germline V and J ends were trimmed by 1 base and 5 bases, with 18 bases remaining between them. The CDR3 totals 17 residues. The CDR3 sequence: CATSRVGAPTFDNEQFF. In DNA, the CDR3 is TGTGCCACCAGCAGAGTTGGCGCACCGACGTTCGACAATGAGCAGTTCTTC.

The V gene is TRBV28, the J gene TRBJ1-2; tentative D call: TRBD1 (6 bases). The CDR3 sequence is 14 residues long. Per the germline V gene, CDR1 is MDHEN and CDR2 is SYDVKM. The ends were cut back, 6 bases at V and 7 bases at J, with 18 bases in the middle. The CDR3 loop is CASRSPGAGLGYTF. The CDR3 nucleotides are TGTGCCAGCAGATCTCCGGGGGCAGGGCTTGGCTACACCTTC.

The rearrangement joins TRBV27 to TRBJ1-2; 10 bases align to TRBD1. Trimming cost V 6 bases and J 2 bases; bases outside gene matches: 3. The germline gives CDR1 MNHEY, CDR2 SMNVEV (reference sequence). The CDR3 is made up of 14 amino acids. Here the CDR3 reads CASSWTGGNYGYTF. CDR3 DNA: TGTGCCAGCAGCTGGACAGGGGGGAACTATGGCTACACCTTC.

V gene TRBV6-1 combines with J gene TRBJ2-2; D is unclear. Germline CDR1 and CDR2: MNHNS and SASEGT. The CDR3 is 12 residues long. V dropped 7 bases and J dropped 5 bases, with 8 bases sitting between them. CDR3 DNA sequence: TGTGCCAGCACAGTCCATACCGGGGAGCTGTTTTTT. As protein: CASTVHTGELFF.

The genes are TRBV6-1 and TRBJ2-2; D call uncertain. The V end lost 3 bases, the J end lost 1 base, and 6 bases lay between the germline ends. Germline V CDR1 and CDR2: MNHNS, SASEGT. CDR3 length: 14 residues. In DNA, the CDR3 is TGTGCCAGCAGTGACCTCTTGAACACCGGGGAGCTGTTTTTT. Encoded protein: CASSDLLNTGELFF.

The V and J genes are TRBV7-2 and TRBJ2-1; D possibly corresponds to TRBD1 (5 bases). Germline loops: CDR1 SGHTA, CDR2 FQGNSA. V was cut by 3 bases and J by 7 bases, with 10 bases left in between. The CDR3 is made up of 13 amino acids. CDR3: CASSLGPRNEQFF. CDR3 sequence (DNA): TGTGCCAGCAGCTTGGGGCCTAGAAATGAGCAGTTCTTC.

The J gene is TRBJ1-1, the V gene TRBV9; D is uncertain. CDR1 and CDR2 (germline): SGDLS, YYNGEE. The germline V and J ends were trimmed by 3 bases and 1 base, with 10 bases remaining between them. This CDR3 comprises 14 residues. Here the CDR3 reads CASSGSPPNTEAFF. Written as DNA, the CDR3 is TGTGCCAGCAGCGGGTCCCCCCCGAACACTGAAGCTTTCTTT.

This clone was picked up one time. J is TRBJ2-1 and V is TRBV29-1, with 7 bases lining up with TRBD2. The CDR3 covers 13 residues. In germline, CDR1 is SQVTM, CDR2 ANQGSEA. J lost 7 bases, V lost 7 bases, and 10 bases had no gene match. The CDR3, as DNA: TGCAGCGGCAGCGGGGTCTCCTTTAATGAGCAGTTCTTC. Amino acids: CSGSGVSFNEQFF.

CDR3 coding DNA: TGTGCCAGCAGCTCGTCAAGGGACGGCGAGCAGTACTTC. Translation gives CASSSSRDGEQYF. This sequence joins TRBV7-8 and TRBJ2-7; D could derive from TRBD1 or TRBD2 (5 bases each). Trimming stripped 4 bases from V and 6 bases from J, with 13 bases between. Germline V gene lookup returns CDR1 SGHVS and CDR2 FQNEAQ. The CDR3 is 13 amino acids.

The chain combines TRBV6-6 with TRBJ2-3; D is uncertain. The CDR3 is 13 residues long. The V end was cut by 6 bases, the J end by 2 bases, with 9 bases between. Germline assignment: CDR1 MNHNY and CDR2 SVGAGI (reference sequence). DNA of the CDR3: TGTGCCAGCAGGCCATCCGACACAGATACGCAGTATTTT. Translation gives CASRPSDTDTQYF.

This chain links TRBV18 with TRBJ1-4; TRBD1 is a possible D gene (6 bases). The CDR3 runs 13 residues. The germline CDR1 and CDR2 sequences are KGHSH and LQKENI. Trimming shortened V by 4 bases and J by 4 bases, and 7 bases separated the two germline ends. In DNA, the CDR3 is TGTGCCAGCTCACGGGGGCTTAATGAAAAACTGTTTTTT. It is translated as CASSRGLNEKLFF.

The rearrangement uses TRBV23-1 and TRBJ2-1, with D perhaps TRBD1 (6 bases). TRBV23-1 is known as an ORF, though its function is uncertain. V dropped 4 bases and J dropped 8 bases, with 9 bases sitting between them. The CDR3 contains 12 residues. The CDR3 DNA is TGCGCCAGCAGTCGAGAGGGGGATGAGCAGTTCTTC. Residues: CASSREGDEQFF.

This clone was picked up a small number of times. V gene TRBV28 combines with J gene TRBJ1-2, with 7 bases fitting TRBD1. Per the germline V gene, CDR1 is MDHEN and CDR2 is SYDVKM. The CDR3 covers 13 residues. V dropped 5 bases and J dropped 8; count of bases not matched to a gene: 8. The CDR3: CASSTGTEEGYTF. DNA of the CDR3: TGTGCCAGCAGTACCGGGACAGAGGAAGGCTACACCTTC.

The V gene is TRBV28, the J gene TRBJ1-4; TRBD1 is a possible D gene (5 bases). Germline CDR1 MDHEN, CDR2 SYDVKM. The V end lost 3 bases, the J end lost 5 bases, and 10 bases lay between the germline ends. The CDR3 runs 14 residues. The CDR3 nucleotides are TGTGCCAGCAGTTTCGGTAACAGGAATGAAAAACTGTTTTTT. Its protein is CASSFGNRNEKLFF.

V usage is TRBV6-5 and J usage is TRBJ1-5; D unresolved. The V gene's germline CDR1 is MNHEY and CDR2 SVGAGI. This CDR3 comprises 14 residues. Trimming took off 4 bases at V and 0 bases at J, with 7 bases between the two ends. CDR3 bases: TGTGCCAGCAGTTTGGGGTATAGCAATCAGCCCCAGCATTTT. Its protein is CASSLGYSNQPQHF.

The chain links TRBV9 to TRBJ2-3; no clear D. Trimming removed 0 bases from V and 4 bases from J, with 12 bases in between. Germline-derived CDR1 and CDR2 are SGDLS and YYNGEE. The CDR3 totals 15 residues. The CDR3 nucleotides read TGTGCCAGCAGCGTAGATACCAAGAGCCCAGATACGCAGTATTTT. Translation: CASSVDTKSPDTQYF.

This sequence joins TRBV7-6 and TRBJ1-1; 8 bases match TRBD1. Germline V gene data show CDR1 as SGHVS and CDR2 as FNYEAQ. There are 13 residues in the CDR3. V shed 5 bases, J shed 3 bases, and the junction held 2 bases outside the gene matches. CDR3 residues: CASSPTGDTEAFF. For the CDR3, the DNA is TGTGCCAGCAGCCCGACAGGGGACACTGAAGCTTTCTTT. The variable domain in full, completed from reference TRBV7-6 and TRBJ1-1, reads GAGVSQSPRYKVTKRGQDVALRCDPISGHVSLYWYRQALGQGPEFLTYFNYEAQQDKSGLPNDRFSAERPEGSISTLTIQRTEQRDSAMYRCASSPTGDTEAFFGQGTRLTVV.

This clone appeared a single time. The chain joins TRBV7-2 to TRBJ1-3; D unresolved. Germline CDR1 SGHTA, CDR2 FQGNSA. This CDR3 comprises 14 residues. V gave up 5 bases and J gave up 7 bases, with 15 bases separating them. The CDR3 nucleotides read TGTGCCAGCAGCAACAGCCTCCCGGGGAACACCATATATTTT. Its protein is CASSNSLPGNTIYF. Filled out from reference TRBV7-2 and TRBJ1-3, the complete variable domain reads GAGVSQSPSNKVTEKGKDVELRCDPISGHTALYWYRQSLGQGLEFLIYFQGNSAPDKSGLPSDRFSAERTGGSVSTLTIQRTQQEDSAVYLCASSNSLPGNTIYFGEGSWLTVV.

The rearrangement uses TRBV7-9 and TRBJ2-7; D may be TRBD2 (7 bases). Germline CDR1 reads SEHNR; CDR2 reads FQNEAQ (reference sequence). V lost 4 bases and J lost 0, with 10 bases in between. The CDR3 contains 14 residues. The CDR3 nucleotides read TGTGCCAGCAGCTGGGGGGGCGACTCCTACGAGCAGTACTTC. It specifies CASSWGGDSYEQYF.

This sequence joins TRBV5-4 and TRBJ2-3; tentatively, D is TRBD1 or TRBD2 (6 bases each). Germline assignment: CDR1 SGHNT and CDR2 YYREEE (reference sequence). CDR3 size: 16 residues. The ends were cut back, 5 bases at V and 2 bases at J, with 18 bases in the middle. The CDR3 sequence is CASSREGGRNTDTQYF. CDR3 in DNA: TGTGCCAGCAGTAGGGAAGGGGGGCGAAACACAGATACGCAGTATTTT.

This sequence joins TRBV7-8 and TRBJ2-6, with D perhaps being TRBD1 or TRBD2 (6 bases each). The germline CDR1 and CDR2 sequences are SGHVS and FQNEAQ. V was trimmed by 2 bases and J by 2 bases, leaving 13 bases between them. CDR3 length: 17 residues. Here the CDR3 DNA reads TGTGCCAGCAGCTTAACGGGGGCCGCAACTGGGGCCAACGTCCTGACTTTC. Amino acid sequence: CASSLTGAATGANVLTF.

The rearrangement uses TRBV7-9 and TRBJ2-1; D gene ambiguous. Germline lookup yields CDR1 SEHNR and CDR2 FQNEAQ (reference sequence). With 5 bases removed from V and 15 bases from J, the gap between germline ends came to 23 bases. CDR3 length: 14 amino acids. CDR3 coding DNA: TGTGCCAGCAGCCAAGACTCGTCAGCCGCTCTCGGGTTCTTC. This gives the protein CASSQDSSAALGFF.

The CDR3 sequence is CASSSAAFHEQYF. CDR3 in DNA: TGTGCCAGCAGCTCGGCGGCTTTCCACGAGCAGTACTTC. V usage is TRBV13 and J usage is TRBJ2-7; D is ambiguous. The germline V and J ends were trimmed by 4 bases and 5 bases, with 12 bases remaining between them. The CDR3 loop spans 13 amino acids. Germline loops: CDR1 PRHDT, CDR2 FYEKMQ (reference sequence). Looking up the rest from reference TRBV13 and TRBJ2-7 gives the full variable domain: AAGVIQSPRHLIKEKRETATLKCYPIPRHDTVYWYQQGPGQDPQFLISFYEKMQSDKGSIPDRFSAQQFSDYHSELNMSSLELGDSALYFCASSSAAFHEQYFGPGTRLTVT.